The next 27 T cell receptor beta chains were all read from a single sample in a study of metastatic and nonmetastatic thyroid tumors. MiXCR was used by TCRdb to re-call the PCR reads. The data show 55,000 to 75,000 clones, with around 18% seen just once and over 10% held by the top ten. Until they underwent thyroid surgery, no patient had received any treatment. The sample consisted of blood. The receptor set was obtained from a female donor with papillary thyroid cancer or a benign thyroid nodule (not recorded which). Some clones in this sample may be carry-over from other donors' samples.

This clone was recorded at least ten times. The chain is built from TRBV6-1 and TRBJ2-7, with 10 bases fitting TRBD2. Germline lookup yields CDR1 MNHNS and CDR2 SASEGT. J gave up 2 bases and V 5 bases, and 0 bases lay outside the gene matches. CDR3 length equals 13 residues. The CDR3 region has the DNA TGTGCCAGCAGTAGCGGGAGGGCCTACGAGCAGTACTTC. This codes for CASSSGRAYEQYF.

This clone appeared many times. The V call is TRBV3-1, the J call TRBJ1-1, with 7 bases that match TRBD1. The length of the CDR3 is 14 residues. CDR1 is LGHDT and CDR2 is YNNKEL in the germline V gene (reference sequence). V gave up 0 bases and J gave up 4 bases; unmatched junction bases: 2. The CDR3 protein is CASSQEGTATEAFF. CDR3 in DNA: TGTGCCAGCAGCCAAGAGGGGACAGCCACTGAAGCTTTCTTT.

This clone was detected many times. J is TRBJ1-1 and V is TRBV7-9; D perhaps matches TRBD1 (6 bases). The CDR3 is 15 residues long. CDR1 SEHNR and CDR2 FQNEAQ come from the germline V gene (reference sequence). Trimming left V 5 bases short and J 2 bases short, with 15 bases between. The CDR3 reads CASSLNRDINTEAFF. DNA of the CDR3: TGTGCCAGCAGCCTTAACCGGGACATTAACACTGAAGCTTTCTTT.

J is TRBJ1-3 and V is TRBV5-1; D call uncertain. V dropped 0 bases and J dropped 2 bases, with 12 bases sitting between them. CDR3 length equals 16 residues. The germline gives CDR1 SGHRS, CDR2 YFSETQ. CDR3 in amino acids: CASSLEGSLTGNTIYF. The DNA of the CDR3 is TGCGCCAGCAGCTTGGAAGGCAGTTTAACTGGAAACACCATATATTTT.

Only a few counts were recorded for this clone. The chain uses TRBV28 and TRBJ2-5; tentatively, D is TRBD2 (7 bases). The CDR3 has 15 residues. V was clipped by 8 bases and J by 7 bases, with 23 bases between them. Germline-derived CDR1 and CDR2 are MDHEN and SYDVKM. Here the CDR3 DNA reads TGTGCCAGCGGCACAGTGAGGGGGGGCATAGGGACCCAGTACTTC. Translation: CASGTVRGGIGTQYF.

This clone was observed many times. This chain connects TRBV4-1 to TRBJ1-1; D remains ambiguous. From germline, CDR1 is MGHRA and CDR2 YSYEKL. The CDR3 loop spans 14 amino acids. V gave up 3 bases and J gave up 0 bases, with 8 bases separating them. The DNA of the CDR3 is TGCGCCAGCAGCCACGAAGGATTGAACACTGAAGCTTTCTTT. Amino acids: CASSHEGLNTEAFF.

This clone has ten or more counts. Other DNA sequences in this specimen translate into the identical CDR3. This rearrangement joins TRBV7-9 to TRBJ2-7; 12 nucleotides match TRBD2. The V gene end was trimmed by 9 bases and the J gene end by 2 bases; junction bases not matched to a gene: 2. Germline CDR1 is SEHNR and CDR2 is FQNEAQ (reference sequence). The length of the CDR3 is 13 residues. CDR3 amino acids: CASSSGRAYEQYF. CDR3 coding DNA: TGTGCCAGTTCTAGCGGGAGGGCCTACGAGCAGTACTTC.

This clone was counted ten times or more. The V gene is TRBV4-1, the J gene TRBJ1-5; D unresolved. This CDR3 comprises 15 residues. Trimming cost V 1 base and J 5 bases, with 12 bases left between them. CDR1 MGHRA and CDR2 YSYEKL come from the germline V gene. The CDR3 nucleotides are TGCGCCAGCAGCCAAGTTCAGACCCTCCATCAGCCCCAGCATTTT. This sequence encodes CASSQVQTLHQPQHF.

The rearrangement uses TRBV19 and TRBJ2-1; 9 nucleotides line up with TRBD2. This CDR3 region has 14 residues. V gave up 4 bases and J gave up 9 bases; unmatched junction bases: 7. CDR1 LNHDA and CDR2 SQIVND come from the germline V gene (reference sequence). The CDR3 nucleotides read TGTGCCAGTAGTACGGGCGGGGGGGTGGCTGAGCAGTTCTTC. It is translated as CASSTGGGVAEQFF.

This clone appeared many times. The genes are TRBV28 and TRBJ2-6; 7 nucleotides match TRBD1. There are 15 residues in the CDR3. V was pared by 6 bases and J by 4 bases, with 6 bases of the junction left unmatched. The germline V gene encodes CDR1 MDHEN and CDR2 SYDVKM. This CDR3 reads CASSPQGNGANVLTF. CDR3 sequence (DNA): TGTGCCAGCAGCCCACAGGGGAACGGGGCCAACGTCCTGACTTTC.

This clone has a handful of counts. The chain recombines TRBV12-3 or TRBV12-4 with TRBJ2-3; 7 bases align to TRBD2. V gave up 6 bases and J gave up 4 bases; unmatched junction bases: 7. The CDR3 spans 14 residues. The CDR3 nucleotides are TGTGCCAGCAGGCCCTGGGGGGGATCAGATACGCAGTATTTT. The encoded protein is CASRPWGGSDTQYF.

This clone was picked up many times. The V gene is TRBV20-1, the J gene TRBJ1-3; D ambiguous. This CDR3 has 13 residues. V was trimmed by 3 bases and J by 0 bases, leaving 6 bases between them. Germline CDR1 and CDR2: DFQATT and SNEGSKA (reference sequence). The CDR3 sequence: CSASISSGNTIYF. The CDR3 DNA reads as TGCAGTGCTAGCATCAGCTCTGGAAACACCATATATTTT.

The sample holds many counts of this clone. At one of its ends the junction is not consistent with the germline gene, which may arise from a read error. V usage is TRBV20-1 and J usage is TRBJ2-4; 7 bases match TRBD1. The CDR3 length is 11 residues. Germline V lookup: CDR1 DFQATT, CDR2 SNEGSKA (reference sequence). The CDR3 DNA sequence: TGCAGTGCTAGAGCCCAGGGACAGCCCTTCTTC. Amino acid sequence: CSARAQGQPFF.

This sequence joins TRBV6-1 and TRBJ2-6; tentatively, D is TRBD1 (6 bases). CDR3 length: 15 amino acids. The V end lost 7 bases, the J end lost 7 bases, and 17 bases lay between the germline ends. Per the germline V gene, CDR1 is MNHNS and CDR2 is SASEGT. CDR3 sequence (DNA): TGTGCCAGCATTCCACAGGGTGGTGGTGCCAACGTCCTGACTTTC. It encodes CASIPQGGGANVLTF.

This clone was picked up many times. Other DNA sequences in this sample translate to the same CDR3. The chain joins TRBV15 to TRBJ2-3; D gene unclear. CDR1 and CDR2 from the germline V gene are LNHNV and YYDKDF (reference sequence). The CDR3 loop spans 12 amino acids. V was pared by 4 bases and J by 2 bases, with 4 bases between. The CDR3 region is CATSISTDTQYF. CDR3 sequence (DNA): TGTGCCACCAGCATTTCCACAGATACGCAGTATTTT. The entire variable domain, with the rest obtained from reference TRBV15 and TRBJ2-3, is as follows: DAMVIQNPRYQVTQFGKPVTLSCSQTLNHNVMYWYQQKSSQAPKLLFHYYDKDFNNEADTPDNFQSRRPNTSFCFLDIRSPGLGDTAMYLCATSISTDTQYFGPGTRLTVL.

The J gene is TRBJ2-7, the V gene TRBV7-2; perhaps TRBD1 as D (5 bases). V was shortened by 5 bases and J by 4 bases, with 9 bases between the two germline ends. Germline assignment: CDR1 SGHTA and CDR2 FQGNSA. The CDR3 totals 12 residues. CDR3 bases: TGTGCCAGCAGCCCGACAGCTTACGAGCAGTACTTC. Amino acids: CASSPTAYEQYF. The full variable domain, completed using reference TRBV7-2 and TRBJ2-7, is GAGVSQSPSNKVTEKGKDVELRCDPISGHTALYWYRQSLGQGLEFLIYFQGNSAPDKSGLPSDRFSAERTGGSVSTLTIQRTQQEDSAVYLCASSPTAYEQYFGPGTRLTVT.

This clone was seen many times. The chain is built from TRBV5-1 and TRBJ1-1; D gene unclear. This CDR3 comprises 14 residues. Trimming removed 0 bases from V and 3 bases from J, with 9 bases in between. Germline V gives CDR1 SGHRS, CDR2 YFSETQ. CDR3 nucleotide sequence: TGCGCCAGCAGCTTGGTTGGGGTCGACACTGAAGCTTTCTTT. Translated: CASSLVGVDTEAFF.

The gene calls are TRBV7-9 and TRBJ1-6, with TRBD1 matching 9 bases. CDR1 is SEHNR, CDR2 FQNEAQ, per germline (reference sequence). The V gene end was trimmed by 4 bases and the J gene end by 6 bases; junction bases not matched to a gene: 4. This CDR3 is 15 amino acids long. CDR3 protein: CASSWDRALNSPLHF. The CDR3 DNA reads TGTGCCAGCAGCTGGGACAGGGCCCTTAATTCACCCCTCCACTTT.

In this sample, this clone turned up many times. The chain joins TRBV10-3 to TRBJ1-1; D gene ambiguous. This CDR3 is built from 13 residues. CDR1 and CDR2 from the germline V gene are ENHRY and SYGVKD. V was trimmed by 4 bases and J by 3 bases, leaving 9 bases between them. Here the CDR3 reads CAISGRLYTEAFF. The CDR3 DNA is TGTGCCATCAGTGGGCGTCTCTACACTGAAGCTTTCTTT.

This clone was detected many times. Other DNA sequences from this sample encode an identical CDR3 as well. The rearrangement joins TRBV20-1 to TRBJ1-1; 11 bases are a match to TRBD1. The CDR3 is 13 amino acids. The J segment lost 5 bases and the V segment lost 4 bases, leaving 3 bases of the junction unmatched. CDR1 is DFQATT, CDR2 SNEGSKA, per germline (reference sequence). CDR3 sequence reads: CSAKGQGGTEAFF. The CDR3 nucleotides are TGCAGTGCTAAGGGACAGGGGGGGACTGAAGCTTTCTTT.

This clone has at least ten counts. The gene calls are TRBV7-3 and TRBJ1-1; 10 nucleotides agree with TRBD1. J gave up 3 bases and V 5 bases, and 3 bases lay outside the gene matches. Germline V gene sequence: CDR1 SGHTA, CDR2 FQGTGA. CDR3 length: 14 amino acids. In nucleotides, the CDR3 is TGTGCCAGCAGCAGGACAGGGGGAGACACTGAAGCTTTCTTT. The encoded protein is CASSRTGGDTEAFF. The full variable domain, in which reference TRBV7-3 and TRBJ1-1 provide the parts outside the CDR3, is GAGVSQTPSNKVTEKGKYVELRCDPISGHTALYWYRQSLGQGPEFLIYFQGTGAADDSGLPNDRFFAVRPEGSVSTLKIQRTERGDSAVYLCASSRTGGDTEAFFGQGTRLTVV.

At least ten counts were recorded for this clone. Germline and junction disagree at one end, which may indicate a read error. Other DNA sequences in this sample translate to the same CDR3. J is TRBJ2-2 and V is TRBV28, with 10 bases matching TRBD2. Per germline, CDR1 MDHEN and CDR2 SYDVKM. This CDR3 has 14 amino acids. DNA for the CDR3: TGTGCCAGCAGAGGAAGCGGGAGGGCCGGGGAGCTGTTTTTC. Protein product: CASRGSGRAGELFF.

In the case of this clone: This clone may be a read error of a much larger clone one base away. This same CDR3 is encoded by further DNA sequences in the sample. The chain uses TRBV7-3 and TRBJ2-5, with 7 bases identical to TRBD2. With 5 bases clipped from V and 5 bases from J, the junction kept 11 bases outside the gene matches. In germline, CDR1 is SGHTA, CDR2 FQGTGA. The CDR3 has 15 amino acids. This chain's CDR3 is CASSPPSGSGETQYF. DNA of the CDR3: TGTGCCAGCAGCCCGCCTAGCGGTAGTGGGGAGACCCAGTACTTC.

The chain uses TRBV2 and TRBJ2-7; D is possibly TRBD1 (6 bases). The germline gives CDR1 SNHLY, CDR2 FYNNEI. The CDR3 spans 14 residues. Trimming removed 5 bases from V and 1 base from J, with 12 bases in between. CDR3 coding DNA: TGTGCCAGCAGTAGGACAGCCAGTTCCTACGAGCAGTACTTC. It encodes CASSRTASSYEQYF.

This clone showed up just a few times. CDR3 sequence reads: CASSPTLTSTKNIQYF. DNA of the CDR3: TGTGCCAGCAGTCCAACCTTGACTAGCACCAAAAACATTCAGTACTTC. The V gene is TRBV2, the J gene TRBJ2-4; 7 bases match TRBD2. The germline V gene has CDR1 SNHLY and CDR2 FYNNEI. CDR3 length: 16 amino acids. V shed 5 bases, J shed 2 bases, and the junction held 9 bases outside the gene matches.

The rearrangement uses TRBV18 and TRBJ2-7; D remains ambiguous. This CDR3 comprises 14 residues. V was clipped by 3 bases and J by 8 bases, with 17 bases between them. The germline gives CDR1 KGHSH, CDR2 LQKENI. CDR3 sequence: CASSPRRAGYQQYF. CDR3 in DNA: TGTGCCAGCTCACCGAGACGGGCTGGGTACCAGCAGTACTTC.

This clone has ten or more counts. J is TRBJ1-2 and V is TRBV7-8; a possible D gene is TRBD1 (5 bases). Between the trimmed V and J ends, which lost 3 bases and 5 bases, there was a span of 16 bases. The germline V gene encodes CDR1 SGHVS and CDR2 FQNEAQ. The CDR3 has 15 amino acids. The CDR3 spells CASSFGRGSRYGYTF. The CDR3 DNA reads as TGTGCCAGCAGCTTTGGGAGGGGATCGAGATATGGCTACACCTTC.